The 20 T cell receptor beta chains below were found in one sample sequenced in a study of early T cells in non-severe SARS-CoV-2 infection (dated by TCRdb to the early 2020s). The library came from 5' RACE. Data came from a NextSeq 500. TCRdb trimmed public reads at Q25 via fastp, called clones via MiXCR and kept in-frame beta chains. Each CDR3 protein gets just one entry, which takes the most common genes and DNA from the rows behind it. The sample profile shows about 21,000 distinct CDR3 sequences; under 4.5% of them were found once. 1.4% to 1.5% of the sample is taken by the ten largest. The source material was whole blood. The receptors shown here come from an adult who was a healthcare worker with PCR-confirmed SARS-CoV-2 infection or an uninfected control (not recorded which).

V is TRBV20-1 and J is TRBJ2-3, with 10 bases matching TRBD2. Germline V CDR1 and CDR2: DFQATT, SNEGSKA (reference sequence). The CDR3 is 17 amino acids. The V segment lost 6 bases and the J segment 2 bases; nucleotides outside the gene matches: 14. CDR3: CSASSLAGAQPTDTQYF. In DNA form, the CDR3 reads TGCAGTGCGTCCTCCCTAGCGGGGGCGCAACCCACAGATACGCAGTATTTT.

This clonotype has a handful of counts. The chain links TRBV9 to TRBJ2-3, with TRBD2 matching over 12 bases. CDR1 is SGDLS and CDR2 is YYNGEE in the germline V gene. The CDR3 spans 17 residues. V shed 0 bases, J shed 4 bases, and the junction held 6 bases outside the gene matches. The CDR3 coding sequence is TGTGCCAGCAGCGTAGAACTAGCGGGGGGTGTTGCAGATACGCAGTATTTT. It is translated as CASSVELAGGVADTQYF.

This clonotype was observed many times. The gene calls are TRBV7-2 and TRBJ2-3; TRBD2 matches 7 bases. This CDR3 is built from 15 residues. In germline, CDR1 is SGHTA, CDR2 FQGNSA. With V trimmed by 2 bases and J by 4 bases, 6 bases remained unmatched. The CDR3 is CASSLPGGGADTQYF. CDR3 DNA sequence: TGTGCCAGCAGCTTACCGGGAGGCGGGGCAGATACGCAGTATTTT.

This clonotype was observed a few times. The chain combines TRBV20-1 with TRBJ2-5; 12 nucleotides match TRBD2. The CDR3 has 14 residues. Germline assignment: CDR1 DFQATT and CDR2 SNEGSKA (reference sequence). With V trimmed by 6 bases and J by 5 bases, 7 bases remained unmatched. CDR3 nucleotide sequence: TGCAGTGCACCTAGCGGGGGGGCCGGGGAGACCCAGTACTTC. It codes for CSAPSGGAGETQYF.

This clonotype was seen ten or more times. This chain connects TRBV29-1 to TRBJ2-1; TRBD1 agrees at 9 bases. Unmatched junction bases numbered 10, after V lost 4 bases and J lost 9 bases. This CDR3 region has 14 residues. Germline V gene sequence: CDR1 SQVTM, CDR2 ANQGSEA. The DNA of the CDR3 is TGCAGCGTTGGCGACCCGGGACAGGGAGCTGAGCAGTTCTTC. Translating it yields CSVGDPGQGAEQFF.

This clonotype came up many times. The chain uses TRBV10-1 and TRBJ1-1; D is unclear. Trimming removed 0 bases from V and 0 bases from J, with 8 bases in between. The CDR3 extends over 15 amino acids. Germline V gives CDR1 WNHNN, CDR2 SYGVQD (reference sequence). CDR3 DNA sequence: TGCGCCAGCAGTGAGTCGGGAATCTTGAACACTGAAGCTTTCTTT. It yields the protein CASSESGILNTEAFF.

This clonotype was seen ten or more times. J is TRBJ1-2 and V is TRBV7-8, with D perhaps matching TRBD1 (5 bases). This CDR3 is built from 12 residues. Germline V lookup: CDR1 SGHVS, CDR2 FQNEAQ. Trimming took off 5 bases at V and 8 bases at J, with 12 bases between the two ends. The CDR3 is CASSQGEWGYTF. The CDR3 bases are TGTGCCAGCAGCCAGGGCGAATGGGGCTACACCTTC.

On this clonotype itself: A much larger clone sits a single nucleotide away, making a read error possible. The chain uses TRBV4-1 and TRBJ2-5, with D possibly being TRBD1 or TRBD2 (5 bases each). With 3 bases removed from V and 5 bases from J, the gap between germline ends came to 7 bases. CDR3 length: 12 residues. From germline, CDR1 is MGHRA and CDR2 YSYEKL. The CDR3 loop reads CASSHEGETQYF. The CDR3, as DNA: TGCGCCAGCAGCCATGAGGGGGAGACCCAGTACTTC.

This chain joins TRBV20-1 and TRBJ2-1; 7 nucleotides agree with TRBD2. The V gene's germline CDR1 is DFQATT and CDR2 SNEGSKA (reference sequence). The length of the CDR3 is 17 residues. V lost 0 bases, J lost 0 bases, and 8 bases stayed unmatched. CDR3 nucleotide sequence: TGCAGTGCTAGAGACTCGAAGCGGGGTAGCTCCTACAATGAGCAGTTCTTC. Translated, it gives CSARDSKRGSSYNEQFF.

This chain joins TRBV3-1 and TRBJ1-2; tentatively, D is TRBD1 (5 bases). Germline-derived CDR1 and CDR2 are LGHDT and YNNKEL (reference sequence). The CDR3 totals 13 residues. Trimming pared 4 bases from V and 6 bases from J, leaving 12 bases between. The CDR3 bases are TGTGCCAGCAGCCTAGGTATAGGGGATGGCTACACCTTC. This sequence encodes CASSLGIGDGYTF.

The CDR3 sequence: CASSGEPRAGAFF. The CDR3, as DNA: TGTGCCAGCAGCGGGGAACCACGGGCAGGAGCTTTCTTT. The rearrangement joins TRBV7-2 to TRBJ1-1; D gene unclear. The CDR3 is 13 amino acids. From germline, CDR1 is SGHTA and CDR2 FQGNSA. V gave up 5 bases and J gave up 10 bases, with 17 bases separating them.

On this clonotype: One end of the junction does not line up with germline, which may come from a read error. This sequence joins TRBV5-1 and TRBJ2-1; the D is unclear. The CDR3 extends over 14 amino acids. Germline V gives CDR1 SGHRS, CDR2 YFSETQ. CDR3 sequence reads: CASSFEYPYKEQFF. As DNA, the CDR3 is TGCGCCAGCAGCTTCGAATACCCCTACAAAGAGCAGTTCTTC.

This clonotype was seen at least ten times. The chain has TRBV7-2 and TRBJ2-7, with unresolved D. V was cut by 6 bases and J by 2 bases, with 11 bases left in between. Germline-derived CDR1 and CDR2 are SGHTA and FQGNSA. The CDR3 is made up of 13 amino acids. The CDR3 bases are TGTGCCAGCAGGGGAAGAGAAACCTACGAGCAGTACTTC. Protein: CASRGRETYEQYF.

This clonotype was observed at least ten times. CDR3 in DNA: TGTGCCACCGATCAGGGGATCGCAGATACGCAGTATTTT. Translating gives CATDQGIADTQYF. The chain joins TRBV10-3 to TRBJ2-3, with a possible D match to TRBD1 (6 bases). The V gene's germline CDR1 is ENHRY and CDR2 SYGVKD. Trimming cost V 10 bases and J 4 bases, with 15 bases left between them. CDR3 length equals 13 residues.

Ten or more counts support this clonotype. The chain couples TRBV4-3 to TRBJ2-3; D is uncertain. V was cut by 6 bases and J by 2 bases, with 15 bases left in between. The CDR3 runs to 15 residues. Germline values: CDR1 LGHNA, CDR2 YSLEER. CDR3 sequence (DNA): TGCGCCAGCAGACCTTCCCCCAGCGACACAGATACGCAGTATTTT. Its protein is CASRPSPSDTDTQYF.

This clonotype was detected ten times or more. In DNA form, the CDR3 reads TGTGCCAGCAGTGCTAAAGAGACCCAGTACTTC. It encodes CASSAKETQYF. The chain has TRBV12-3 or TRBV12-4 and TRBJ2-5; no clear D gene. The CDR3 spans 11 residues. The V gene lost 5 bases and the J gene lost 3 bases, with 4 bases spanning the gap.

This clonotype was seen at least ten times. This chain joins TRBV12-3 or TRBV12-4 and TRBJ1-2; D might be TRBD1 (5 bases). The ends were cut back, 3 bases at V and 5 bases at J, with 13 bases in the middle. The length of the CDR3 is 14 residues. The CDR3 loop reads CASSFVGTGYGYTF. The CDR3 DNA is TGTGCCAGCAGTTTTGTCGGGACGGGATATGGCTACACCTTC.

This clonotype was detected only a few times. The genes are TRBV5-4 and TRBJ2-5; 7 bases are shared with TRBD2. Germline CDR1 and CDR2: SGHNT and YYREEE (reference sequence). The V gene end was trimmed by 4 bases and the J gene end by 3 bases; junction bases not matched to a gene: 6. The CDR3 contains 14 residues. CDR3: CASSRDREEETQYF. Written as DNA, the CDR3 is TGTGCCAGCAGCCGAGATCGGGAGGAAGAGACCCAGTACTTC.

This clonotype was counted a few times. V gene TRBV20-1 combines with J gene TRBJ2-6; D unclear. Germline V gene sequence: CDR1 DFQATT, CDR2 SNEGSKA (reference sequence). The CDR3 covers 17 residues. V lost 0 bases, J lost 0 bases, and 12 bases lay in between. This chain's CDR3 is CSARDHASHSGANVLTF. The CDR3 nucleotides are TGCAGTGCTAGAGATCATGCGTCCCACTCTGGGGCCAACGTCCTGACTTTC.

This clonotype was counted at least ten times. This chain joins TRBV12-5 and TRBJ1-2; TRBD1 might be the D (5 bases). The CDR3 spans 12 residues. V shed 5 bases and J shed 10 bases, with 14 bases lying between them. In germline, CDR1 is LGHNT, CDR2 FRNRAP. The CDR3 DNA follows: TGTGCTAGTGGTCTGGGACGGTCAGACTACACCTTC. Translating gives CASGLGRSDYTF.